The following is a TCR beta chain sequence with its context. Antigen specificity is unknown. This entry comes from a study of T cell responses to AZD1222 COVID-19 vaccine. Study-wide results and limits: Repertoire sampling happened only post peak T cell response.

Profiling relied on immunoSEQ multiplex PCR, and the TCRdb table lists in-frame clones only, not all of them. The sample has around 99,000 clones, roughly 90% seen once. Germline loops: CDR1 KGHSH, CDR2 LQKENI. V lost 2 bases and J 5 bases, leaving 10 bases between the germline ends. The CDR3 is 15 residues long. The TCR originated in an adult in good health. The input for sequencing was peripheral blood, taken on day 0 of AZD1222 vaccination. This chain connects TRBV18 to TRBJ1-6, with a tentative D call TRBD1 (6 bases). CDR3 amino acids: CASSPRGTDNSPLHF. As DNA, the CDR3 is TGTGCCAGCTCACCAAGGGGGACTGATAATTCACCCCTCCACTTT.